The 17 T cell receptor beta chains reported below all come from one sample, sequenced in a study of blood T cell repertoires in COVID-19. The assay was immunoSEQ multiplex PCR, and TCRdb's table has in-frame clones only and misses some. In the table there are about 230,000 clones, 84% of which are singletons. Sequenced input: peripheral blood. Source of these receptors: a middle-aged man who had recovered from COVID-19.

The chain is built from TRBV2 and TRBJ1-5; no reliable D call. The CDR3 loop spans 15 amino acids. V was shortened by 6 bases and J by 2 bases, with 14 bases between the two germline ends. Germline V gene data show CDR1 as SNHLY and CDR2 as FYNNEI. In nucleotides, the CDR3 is TGTGCCAGCAGCGCTGGGCACGTCCGCAATCAGCCCCAGCATTTT. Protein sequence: CASSAGHVRNQPQHF.

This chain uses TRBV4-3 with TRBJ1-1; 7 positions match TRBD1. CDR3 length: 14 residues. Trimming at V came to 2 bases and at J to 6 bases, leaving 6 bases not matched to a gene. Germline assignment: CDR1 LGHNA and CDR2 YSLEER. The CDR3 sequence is CASSQFDRVPEAFF. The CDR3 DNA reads TGCGCCAGCAGCCAATTTGACAGGGTCCCTGAAGCTTTCTTT.

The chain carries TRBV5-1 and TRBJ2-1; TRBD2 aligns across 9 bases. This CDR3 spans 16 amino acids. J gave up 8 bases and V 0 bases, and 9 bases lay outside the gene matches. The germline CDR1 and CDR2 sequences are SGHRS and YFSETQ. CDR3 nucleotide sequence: TGCGCCAGCAGCTTGGCGGCGGGGGGGGTAGGAGATGAGCAGTTCTTC. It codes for CASSLAAGGVGDEQFF. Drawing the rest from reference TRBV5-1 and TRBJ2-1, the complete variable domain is KAGVTQTPRYLIKTRGQQVTLSCSPISGHRSVSWYQQTPGQGLQFLFEYFSETQRNKGNFPGRFSGRQFSNSRSEMNVSTLELGDSALYLCASSLAAGGVGDEQFFGPGTRLTVL.

CDR3 sequence reads: CASSLSGQLSGANVLTF. The CDR3 region has the DNA TGTGCCAGCAGCTTGTCGGGACAACTCTCTGGGGCCAACGTCCTGACTTTC. The chain carries TRBV5-4 and TRBJ2-6; a weak D match, TRBD1 (6 bases). The CDR3 loop spans 17 amino acids. CDR1 is SGHNT and CDR2 is YYREEE in the germline V gene (reference sequence). V lost 1 base and J 0 bases, leaving 11 bases between the germline ends.

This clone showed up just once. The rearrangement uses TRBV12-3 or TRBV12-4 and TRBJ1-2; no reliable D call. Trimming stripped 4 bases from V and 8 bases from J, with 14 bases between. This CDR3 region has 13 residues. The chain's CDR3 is CASSYFRREGYTF. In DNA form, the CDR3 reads TGTGCCAGCAGTTACTTTAGACGGGAGGGCTACACCTTC.

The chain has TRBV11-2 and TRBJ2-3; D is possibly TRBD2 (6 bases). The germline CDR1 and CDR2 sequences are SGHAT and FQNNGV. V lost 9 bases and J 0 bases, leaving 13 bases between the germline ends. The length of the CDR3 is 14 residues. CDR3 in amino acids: CASREATSTDTQYF. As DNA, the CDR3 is TGTGCCAGTAGGGAGGCCACGAGCACAGATACGCAGTATTTT.

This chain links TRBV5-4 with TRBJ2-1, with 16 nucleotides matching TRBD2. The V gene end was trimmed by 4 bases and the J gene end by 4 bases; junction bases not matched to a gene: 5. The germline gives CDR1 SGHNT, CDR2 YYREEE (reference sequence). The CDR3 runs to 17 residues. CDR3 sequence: CASSRGLAGGIYNEQFF. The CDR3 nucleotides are TGTGCCAGCAGCAGGGGACTAGCGGGGGGGATATACAATGAGCAGTTCTTC.

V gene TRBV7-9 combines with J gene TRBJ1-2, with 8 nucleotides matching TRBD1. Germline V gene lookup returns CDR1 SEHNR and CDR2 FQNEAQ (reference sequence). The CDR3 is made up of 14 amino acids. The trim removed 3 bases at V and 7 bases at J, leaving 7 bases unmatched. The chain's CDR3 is CASSFLTGGGGYTF. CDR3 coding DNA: TGTGCCAGCAGCTTTCTAACAGGGGGTGGTGGCTACACCTTC. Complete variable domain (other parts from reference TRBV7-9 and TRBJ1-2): DTGVSQNPRHKITKRGQNVTFRCDPISEHNRLYWYRQTLGQGPEFLTYFQNEAQLEKSRLLSDRFSAERPKGSFSTLEIQRTEQGDSAMYLCASSFLTGGGGYTFGSGTRLTVV.

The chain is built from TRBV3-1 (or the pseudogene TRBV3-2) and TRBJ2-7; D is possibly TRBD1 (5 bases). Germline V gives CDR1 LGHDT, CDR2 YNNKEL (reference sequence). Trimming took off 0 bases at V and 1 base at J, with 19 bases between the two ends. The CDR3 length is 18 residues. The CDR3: CASSQEVSSISGSYEQYF. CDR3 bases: TGTGCCAGCAGCCAAGAAGTATCGTCCATTTCAGGGTCCTACGAGCAGTACTTC.

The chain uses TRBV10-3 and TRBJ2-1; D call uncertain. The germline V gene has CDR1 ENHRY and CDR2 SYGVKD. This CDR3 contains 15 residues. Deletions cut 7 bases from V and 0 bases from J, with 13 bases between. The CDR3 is CAIKRVEASYNEQFF. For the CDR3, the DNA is TGTGCCATCAAGCGCGTTGAAGCCTCCTACAATGAGCAGTTCTTC.

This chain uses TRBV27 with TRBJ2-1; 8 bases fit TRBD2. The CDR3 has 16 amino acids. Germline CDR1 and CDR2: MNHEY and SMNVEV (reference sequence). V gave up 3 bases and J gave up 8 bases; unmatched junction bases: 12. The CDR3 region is CASSFSGLAGTYEQFF. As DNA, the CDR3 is TGTGCCAGCAGTTTCTCCGGACTAGCAGGGACCTATGAGCAGTTCTTC.

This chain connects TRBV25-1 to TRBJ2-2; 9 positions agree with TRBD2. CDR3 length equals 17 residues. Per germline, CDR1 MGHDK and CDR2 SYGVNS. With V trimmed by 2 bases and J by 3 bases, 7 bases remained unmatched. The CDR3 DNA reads TGTGCCAGCAGTGAAATAATAGCGGGGGCCCACACCGGGGAGCTGTTTTTT. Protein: CASSEIIAGAHTGELFF.

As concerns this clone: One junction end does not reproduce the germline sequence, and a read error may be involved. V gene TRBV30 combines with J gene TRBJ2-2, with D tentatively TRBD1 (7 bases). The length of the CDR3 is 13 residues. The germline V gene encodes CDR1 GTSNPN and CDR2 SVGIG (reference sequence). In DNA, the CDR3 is TGTGCCGGGAGGACAGGAAACACCGGGGAGCTGTTTTTT. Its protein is CAGRTGNTGELFF.

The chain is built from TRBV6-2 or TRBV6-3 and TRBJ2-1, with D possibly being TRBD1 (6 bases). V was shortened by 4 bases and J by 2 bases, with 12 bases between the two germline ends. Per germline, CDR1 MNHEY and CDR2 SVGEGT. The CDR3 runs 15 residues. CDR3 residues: CASSSSQGPYNEQFF. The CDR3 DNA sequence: TGTGCCAGCAGTTCGTCACAGGGACCCTACAATGAGCAGTTCTTC.

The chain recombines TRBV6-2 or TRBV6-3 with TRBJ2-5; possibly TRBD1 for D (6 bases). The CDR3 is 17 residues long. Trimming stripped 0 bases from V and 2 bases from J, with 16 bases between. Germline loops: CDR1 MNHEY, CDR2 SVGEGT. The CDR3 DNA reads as TGTGCCAGCAGTTACTCAGGCCCATGGACAGCACAAGAGACCCAGTACTTC. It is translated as CASSYSGPWTAQETQYF.

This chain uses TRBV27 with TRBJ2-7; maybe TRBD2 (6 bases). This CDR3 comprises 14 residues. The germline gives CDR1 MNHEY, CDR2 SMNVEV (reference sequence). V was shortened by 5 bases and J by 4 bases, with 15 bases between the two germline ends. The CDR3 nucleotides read TGTGCCAGCAGTCTCTCCCGGGGGACTTACGAGCAGTACTTC. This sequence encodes CASSLSRGTYEQYF.

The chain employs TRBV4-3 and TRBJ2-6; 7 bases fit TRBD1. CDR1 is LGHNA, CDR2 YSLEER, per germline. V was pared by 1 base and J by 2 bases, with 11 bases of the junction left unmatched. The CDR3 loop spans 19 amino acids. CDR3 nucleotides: TGCGCCAGCAGCCAAGGCTCTAACAGGGGTTTCACTGGGGCCAACGTCCTGACTTTC. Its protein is CASSQGSNRGFTGANVLTF.